The source of this T cell receptor beta chain is a study of blood T cell repertoires in COVID-19. Study-wide background: From the United States, Italy and Spain came samples of acute and convalescent COVID-19. Sample material is recorded as cDNA or gDNA derived from T cells, B-cell-depleted T cells, or PBMCs.

Methods used by the authors: Reference gene primers were amplified, and this amplification served to estimate nucleated cell counts. The repertoire was sequenced with immunoSEQ multiplex PCR; TCRdb's copy has only in-frame clones and lacks some. That table is the source of V, J and clone size, and D and trimming were worked out from the DNA. The sample consists of some 200,000 clones, more than 80% of them appearing once. Participant ages covered roughly 18 to 89 years across 20 to 25 US areas. V shed 5 bases, J shed 2 bases, and the junction held 8 bases outside the gene matches. CDR3 length: 16 residues. Germline loops: CDR1 SEHNR, CDR2 FQNEAQ (reference sequence).

The sequenced sample consisted of PBMCs or T cells enriched from blood (not recorded which). This TCR was sampled from a woman in her thirties or forties with acute COVID-19. The chain links TRBV7-9 to TRBJ2-7; 11 positions match TRBD2. In DNA, the CDR3 is TGTGCCAGCAGCCTCCAGGAACTAGCGGGGGCCTACGAGCAGTACTTC. Residues: CASSLQELAGAYEQYF. The full variable domain, in which reference TRBV7-9 and TRBJ2-7 provide the parts outside the CDR3, is DTGVSQNPRHKITKRGQNVTFRCDPISEHNRLYWYRQTLGQGPEFLTYFQNEAQLEKSRLLSDRFSAERPKGSFSTLEIQRTEQGDSAMYLCASSLQELAGAYEQYFGPGTRLTVT.